The 7 T cell receptor beta chains given below trace back to one sample, sequenced in a study of blood T cells in healthy people across ages. With a J-beta primer mix and a sample-barcoded 5' primer, a second PCR ran about 7 to 12 cycles. TCRdb itself ran the 5' RACE reads through MiXCR, one entry per CDR3 protein. The sample consists of fewer than 900,000 distinct CDR3 sequences, 30% to 45% of them appearing once. Sample: blood. These receptors came from a man younger than 30 in good health.

This clonotype has only a few counts. The chain employs TRBV7-2 and TRBJ1-4; D unclear. The V end was cut by 3 bases, the J end by 4 bases, with 9 bases between. Germline values: CDR1 SGHTA, CDR2 FQGNSA. The CDR3 length is 14 residues. The CDR3 DNA follows: TGTGCCAGCAGCTTTTCGTGGCGTAATGAAAAACTGTTTTTT. Amino acid sequence: CASSFSWRNEKLFF. Combining the CDR3 with reference TRBV7-2 and TRBJ1-4 gives the whole variable domain GAGVSQSPSNKVTEKGKDVELRCDPISGHTALYWYRQSLGQGLEFLIYFQGNSAPDKSGLPSDRFSAERTGGSVSTLTIQRTQQEDSAVYLCASSFSWRNEKLFFGSGTQLSVL.

This clonotype occurred many times. The chain combines TRBV6-2 or TRBV6-3 with TRBJ2-3; 7 nucleotides agree with TRBD1. The CDR3 has 15 amino acids. The V gene's germline CDR1 is MNHEY and CDR2 SVGEGT. With V trimmed by 6 bases and J by 2 bases, 8 bases remained unmatched. The CDR3: CASRPQGLPTDTQYF. CDR3 DNA: TGTGCCAGCAGGCCACAGGGGTTACCCACAGATACGCAGTATTTT.

The table lists this clonotype with a count of one. Its ends do not fully match the called genes, so a read error is possible. The CDR3 loop reads CASSLGGAGGPVVGNIQYF. The DNA of the CDR3 is TGTGCTAGCAGCTTGGGAGGAGCGGGGGGCCCGGTAGTCGGAAACATTCAGTACTTC. This chain links TRBV7-9 with TRBJ2-4; 9 nucleotides agree with TRBD2. This CDR3 is 19 amino acids long. CDR1 is SEHNR and CDR2 is FQNEAQ in the germline V gene (reference sequence).

The chain carries TRBV12-3 or TRBV12-4 and TRBJ2-7, with D unclear. This CDR3 is 17 amino acids long. V was shortened by 4 bases and J by 7 bases, with 26 bases between the two germline ends. CDR3 region: CASSSPILGNVGNEQYF. CDR3 nucleotide sequence: TGTGCCAGCAGTTCCCCAATCCTAGGAAATGTGGGCAATGAGCAGTACTTC.

The chain couples TRBV7-8 to TRBJ1-2; 7 bases fit TRBD1. CDR3 length equals 13 residues. With V trimmed by 8 bases and J by 1 base, 4 bases remained unmatched. Germline V gene lookup returns CDR1 SGHVS and CDR2 FQNEAQ. In nucleotides, the CDR3 is TGTGCCAGCGCGGCAGGGGGTAACTATGGCTACACCTTC. Translation: CASAAGGNYGYTF.

The chain joins TRBV5-1 to TRBJ2-5; 9 bases agree with TRBD2. The CDR3 consists of 17 residues. Germline CDR1 SGHRS, CDR2 YFSETQ. J lost 11 bases, V lost 3 bases, and 20 bases had no gene match. Here the CDR3 DNA reads TGCGCCAGCAGCTCGGTCGGCCCAGCGGGGGGCCACAATGAGCAGTACTTC. Translated, it gives CASSSVGPAGGHNEQYF.

This clonotype was counted ten times or more. The V gene is TRBV20-1, the J gene TRBJ2-1, with 9 positions matching TRBD1. Germline loops: CDR1 DFQATT, CDR2 SNEGSKA (reference sequence). V was clipped by 5 bases and J by 7 bases; unmatched bases: 12. The CDR3 contains 15 residues. CDR3 in DNA: TGCAGTGCTCTGACCTCACAGGGGGCGCGGAATGAGCAGTTCTTC. Translated, it gives CSALTSQGARNEQFF.